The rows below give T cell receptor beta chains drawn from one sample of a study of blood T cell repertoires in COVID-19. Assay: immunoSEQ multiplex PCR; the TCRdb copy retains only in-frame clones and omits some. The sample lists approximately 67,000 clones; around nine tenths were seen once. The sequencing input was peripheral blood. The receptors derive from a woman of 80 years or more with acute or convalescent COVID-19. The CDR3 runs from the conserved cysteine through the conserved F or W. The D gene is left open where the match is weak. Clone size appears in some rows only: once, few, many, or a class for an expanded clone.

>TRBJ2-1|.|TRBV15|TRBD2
CATRHPTSPYNEQFF
TGTGCCACCAGGCATCCGACTAGCCCCTACAATGAGCAGTTCTTC
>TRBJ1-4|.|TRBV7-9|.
CASTGQREKLFF
TGTGCCAGCACCGGACAGCGAGAAAAACTGTTTTTT
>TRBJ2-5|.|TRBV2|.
CASSKLGGETQYF
TGTGCCAGCAGTAAACTAGGCGGGGAGACCCAGTACTTC
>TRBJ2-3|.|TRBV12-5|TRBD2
CASAFGIGRGGTDTQYF
TGTGCTAGTGCCTTTGGAATTGGGCGGGGGGGCACAGATACGCAGTATTTT
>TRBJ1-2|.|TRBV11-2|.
CASSLGRTYSGYTF
TGTGCCAGCAGCTTAGGCCGAACGTACTCTGGCTACACCTTC
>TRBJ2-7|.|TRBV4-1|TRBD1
CASSQDWTGPYEQYF
TGCGCCAGCAGCCAAGATTGGACAGGACCCTACGAGCAGTACTTC
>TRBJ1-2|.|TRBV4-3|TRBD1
CASSLGQGSVLRNYGYTF
TGCGCCAGCAGCCTTGGACAGGGTAGCGTACTTCGTAACTATGGCTACACCTTC
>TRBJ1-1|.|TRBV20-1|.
CSARSSPEAFF
TGCAGTGCTAGGTCGTCCCCTGAAGCTTTCTTT
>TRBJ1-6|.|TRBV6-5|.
CATRGDANNSPLHF
TGTGCCACCAGAGGGGATGCGAATAATTCACCCCTCCACTTT
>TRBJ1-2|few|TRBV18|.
CASSPGAVARDYGYTF
TGTGCCAGCTCACCGGGGGCGGTCGCACGGGACTATGGCTACACCTTC
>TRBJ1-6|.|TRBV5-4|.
CASSPDSNSPLHF
TGTGCCAGCAGCCCGGACAGTAATTCACCCCTCCACTTT
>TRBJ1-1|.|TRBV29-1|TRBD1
CSVVPRDRGRVNTEAFF
TGCAGCGTGGTACCTCGGGACAGGGGGCGGGTGAACACTGAAGCTTTCTTT
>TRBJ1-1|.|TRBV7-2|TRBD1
CASSFRQGGTEAFF
TGTGCCAGCAGCTTCCGACAGGGGGGAACTGAAGCTTTCTTT
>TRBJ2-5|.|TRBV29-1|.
CSSGQDQETQYF
TGCAGCTCGGGCCAGGACCAAGAGACCCAGTACTTC
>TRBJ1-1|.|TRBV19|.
CASSNPRGSMNTEAFF
TGTGCCAGTAGTAACCCACGCGGGAGTATGAACACTGAAGCTTTCTTT
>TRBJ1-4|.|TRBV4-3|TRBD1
CASSQALQGTNEKLFF
TGCGCCAGCAGCCAAGCCCTACAGGGGACTAATGAAAAACTGTTTTTT
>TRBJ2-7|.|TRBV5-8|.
CASRRTGTNEQYF
TGTGCCAGCAGACGCACAGGGACGAACGAGCAGTACTTC